These 19 T cell receptor beta chains originate from one sample sequenced in a study of T cells in localized non-small cell lung cancer. Generated by immunoSEQ multiplex PCR, the TCRdb table keeps only in-frame clones and is missing some. The data contain about 55,000 clones, 75% to 90% of them singletons. The starting material was peripheral blood mononuclear cells, obtained before any cancer treatment. All receptors come from a man aged 40-75 years with stage III lung adenocarcinoma.

The CDR3 coding sequence is TGTGCCAGCAACGAGCGGGAGGGCGGGAATGAGCAGTTCTTC. This codes for CASNEREGGNEQFF. This chain links TRBV2 with TRBJ2-1; TRBD2 agrees at 10 bases. The J segment lost 7 bases and the V segment lost 7 bases, leaving 7 bases of the junction unmatched. CDR3 length: 14 amino acids. The germline CDR1 and CDR2 sequences are SNHLY and FYNNEI.

This chain links TRBV18 with TRBJ1-3; D is undetermined. Trimming took off 6 bases at V and 2 bases at J, with 14 bases between the two ends. The CDR3 extends over 15 amino acids. Germline V gives CDR1 KGHSH, CDR2 LQKENI. CDR3: CASSLERLTGNTIYF. CDR3 coding DNA: TGTGCCAGCTCCCTTGAAAGGCTTACTGGAAACACCATATATTTT.

This chain uses TRBV7-2 with TRBJ2-3; 13 bases line up with TRBD2. The junction had 1 base not matched to a gene; V was cut back by 4 bases and J by 3 bases. Germline CDR1 is SGHTA and CDR2 is FQGNSA. The CDR3 totals 15 residues. CDR3 DNA: TGTGCCAGCAGCTGGGGACTAGCGGGGACAGATACGCAGTATTTT. Encoded protein: CASSWGLAGTDTQYF. The full variable domain, in which reference TRBV7-2 and TRBJ2-3 provide the parts outside the CDR3, is GAGVSQSPSNKVTEKGKDVELRCDPISGHTALYWYRQSLGQGLEFLIYFQGNSAPDKSGLPSDRFSAERTGGSVSTLTIQRTQQEDSAVYLCASSWGLAGTDTQYFGPGTRLTVL.

The table lists this clone with a count of one. This chain links TRBV19 with TRBJ2-5; D may be TRBD1 or TRBD2 (5 bases each). The CDR3 spans 13 residues. Trimming took 5 bases from V and 5 from J, leaving 12 bases between them. Germline assignment: CDR1 LNHDA and CDR2 SQIVND (reference sequence). CDR3 sequence: CASSSGREETQYF. Written as DNA, the CDR3 is TGTGCCAGTAGTTCGGGACGTGAGGAGACCCAGTACTTC.

The chain uses TRBV18 and TRBJ1-1; possible D gene TRBD1, 5 bases. V lost 0 bases, J lost 2 bases, and 10 bases lay in between. This CDR3 contains 15 residues. Per the germline V gene, CDR1 is KGHSH and CDR2 is LQKENI. This CDR3 reads CASSPPQGSNTEAFF. The CDR3, as DNA: TGTGCCAGCTCACCACCGCAGGGATCAAACACTGAAGCTTTCTTT. Full variable domain (missing parts from reference TRBV18 and TRBJ1-1): NAGVMQNPRHLVRRRGQEARLRCSPMKGHSHVYWYRQLPEEGLKFMVYLQKENIIDESGMPKERFSAEFPKEGPSILRIQQVVRGDSAAYFCASSPPQGSNTEAFFGQGTRLTVV.

The chain employs TRBV4-3 and TRBJ1-6; 8 bases fit TRBD1. CDR3 length: 20 amino acids. The V segment lost 5 bases and the J segment 6 bases; nucleotides outside the gene matches: 21. Germline V CDR1 and CDR2: LGHNA, YSLEER. CDR3 in amino acids: CASSVELMQGALGANSPLHF. The DNA for the CDR3 is TGCGCCAGCAGCGTTGAACTTATGCAGGGGGCGCTAGGAGCTAATTCACCCCTCCACTTT.

In the case of this clone: Other DNA variants within this sample encode the same CDR3. The V call is TRBV27, the J call TRBJ1-5; D is undetermined. The CDR3 runs to 13 residues. Trimming shortened V by 3 bases and J by 4 bases, and 7 bases separated the two germline ends. Per germline, CDR1 MNHEY and CDR2 SMNVEV (reference sequence). The CDR3 bases are TGTGCCAGCAGTTTCGGGCTTAATCAGCCCCAGCATTTT. Its protein is CASSFGLNQPQHF.

The rearrangement joins TRBV2 to TRBJ1-2; D uncertain. Trimming took 10 bases from V and 1 from J, leaving 10 bases between them. There are 12 residues in the CDR3. The germline V gene encodes CDR1 SNHLY and CDR2 FYNNEI. The CDR3, as DNA: TGTGCCACTTCAGGCGATAACTATGGCTACACCTTC. Protein product: CATSGDNYGYTF.

This chain joins TRBV9 and TRBJ1-2, with unresolved D. The CDR3 extends over 15 amino acids. The germline CDR1 and CDR2 sequences are SGDLS and YYNGEE. The V and J ends lost 3 bases and 1 base respectively, with 13 bases between them. Here the CDR3 reads CASSALKWDNYGYTF. The CDR3 coding sequence is TGTGCCAGCAGCGCCCTTAAATGGGATAACTATGGCTACACCTTC.

The rearrangement links TRBV25-1 to TRBJ2-7, with 7 nucleotides matching TRBD1. Germline trimming cut 5 bases from V and 4 bases from J; bases unmatched to any gene: 2. From germline, CDR1 is MGHDK and CDR2 SYGVNS. The length of the CDR3 is 12 residues. Here the CDR3 DNA reads TGTGCCAGCAGTAAACAGGGGTACGAGCAGTACTTC. Translation: CASSKQGYEQYF.

This chain links TRBV21-1 with TRBJ1-5. TRBV21-1 is a pseudogene. The CDR3 consists of 11 residues. The CDR3 protein is CASNIGQPQHF. The CDR3 nucleotides are TGTGCCAGCAACATCGGGCAGCCCCAGCATTTT.

The rearrangement joins TRBV11-2 to TRBJ2-2, with 10 bases that match TRBD2. The CDR3 covers 18 residues. Losses at the gene ends were 7 bases for V and 0 bases for J; bases not matched to a gene: 11. Germline V gives CDR1 SGHAT, CDR2 FQNNGV. CDR3 sequence: CASTMGLAMITNTGELFF. The CDR3 bases are TGTGCCAGCACCATGGGACTAGCGATGATAACGAACACCGGGGAGCTGTTTTTT.

This chain joins TRBV2 and TRBJ1-5; 8 bases line up with TRBD1. The CDR3 loop spans 12 amino acids. V lost 9 bases, J lost 4 bases, and 2 bases stayed unmatched. Germline lookup yields CDR1 SNHLY and CDR2 FYNNEI. In DNA form, the CDR3 reads TGTGCCAGTGGACAGGGTAATCAGCCCCAGCATTTT. Encoded protein: CASGQGNQPQHF.

CDR3 nucleotides: TGTGCCAGCAGCATATCGGGACTACAGGGGGAGACCCAGTACTTC. Translation gives CASSISGLQGETQYF. This chain connects TRBV9 to TRBJ2-5, with D perhaps assigned TRBD1 or TRBD2 (7 bases each). The CDR3 covers 15 residues. V was shortened by 4 bases and J by 5 bases, with 18 bases between the two germline ends. In germline, CDR1 is SGDLS, CDR2 YYNGEE.

V gene TRBV7-9 combines with J gene TRBJ2-1; TRBD2 might be the D (5 bases). Trimming cost V 5 bases and J 9 bases, with 14 bases left between them. The CDR3 covers 13 residues. Germline V gene data show CDR1 as SEHNR and CDR2 as FQNEAQ (reference sequence). DNA of the CDR3: TGTGCCAGCAGCCGGCGGGTAGCTCCTGAGCAGTTCTTC. Protein: CASSRRVAPEQFF.

The chain carries TRBV18 and TRBJ2-7; D is unclear. CDR3 length: 13 residues. V was clipped by 5 bases and J by 6 bases, with 14 bases between them. Germline loops: CDR1 KGHSH, CDR2 LQKENI. CDR3 loop: CASSLPAATEQYF. CDR3 nucleotides: TGTGCCAGCTCATTACCGGCCGCCACCGAGCAGTACTTC.

This sequence joins TRBV5-6 and TRBJ2-5; weak D call: TRBD2 (6 bases). This CDR3 has 13 residues. Germline V CDR1 and CDR2: SGHDT, YYEEEE. V gave up 1 base and J gave up 4 bases, with 8 bases separating them. This CDR3 is CASSLTRGETQYF. As DNA, the CDR3 is TGTGCCAGCAGCTTGACGCGGGGAGAGACCCAGTACTTC.

This chain joins TRBV7-2 and TRBJ2-5; 10 bases agree with TRBD1. The CDR3 consists of 16 residues. With V trimmed by 4 bases and J by 2 bases, 7 bases remained unmatched. Germline-derived CDR1 and CDR2 are SGHTA and FQGNSA. The CDR3 loop is CASSSMTGGLQETQYF. Written as DNA, the CDR3 is TGTGCCAGCAGCTCGATGACAGGGGGCTTACAAGAGACCCAGTACTTC.

V gene TRBV4-1 combines with J gene TRBJ1-4; D gene uncertain. Germline CDR1 and CDR2: MGHRA and YSYEKL. V lost 3 bases and J 4 bases, leaving 24 bases between the germline ends. The CDR3 totals 19 residues. The CDR3 nucleotides are TGCGCCAGCAGCCACCTCGGGCCAGTCTTTGGGGAGGGTAATGAAAAACTGTTTTTT. It translates to CASSHLGPVFGEGNEKLFF.